This TCR beta chain was captured in a study of T cell responses to AZD1222 COVID-19 vaccine. Turning to this clone: The antigen is undetermined. This sample includes further DNA sequences coding for the same CDR3.

The protocol was immunoSEQ multiplex PCR, while the TCRdb copy is restricted to in-frame clones and leaves out a portion. The sample consists of approximately 100,000 clones, about nine tenths of them appearing once. Whole-study results and caveats: At study baseline, merely several AZD1222 recipients were seropositive. Once two AZD1222 doses were given, Spike-specific TCR breadth and depth went up. In a largely white British group with more females than males, clonal diversity was possibly underestimated. Repertoire sampling was restricted to post-peak T cell response timepoints.

Trimming left V 0 bases short and J 1 base short, with 5 bases between. From germline, CDR1 is SGHRS and CDR2 YFSETQ. CDR3 length equals 13 residues. The receptor comes from an adult in good health. Specimen: peripheral blood, collected on day 0 of AZD1222 vaccination. The chain links TRBV5-1 to TRBJ2-7, with D unresolved. CDR3 DNA sequence: TGCGCCAGCAGCTTGGCCGGATCCTACGAGCAGTACTTC. The encoded protein is CASSLAGSYEQYF. Complete variable domain (other parts from reference TRBV5-1 and TRBJ2-7): KAGVTQTPRYLIKTRGQQVTLSCSPISGHRSVSWYQQTPGQGLQFLFEYFSETQRNKGNFPGRFSGRQFSNSRSEMNVSTLELGDSALYLCASSLAGSYEQYFGPGTRLTVT.